Below are 17 T cell receptor beta chains sequenced from a single sample in a study of T cell changes during pregnancy in multiple sclerosis. Measured with immunoSEQ multiplex PCR; TCRdb has only the in-frame clones, and not every one. Counted here are 40,000 to 45,000 clones, approximately 94% occurring once; the ten biggest clones make up 0.61%. The source material was CD4+ T cells from peripheral blood mononuclear cells, sampled in the third trimester of pregnancy. The receptor source for this set is a female donor with multiple sclerosis, enrolled in a pregnancy study.

The chain has TRBV19 and TRBJ2-7; TRBD1 might be the D (6 bases). Germline V lookup: CDR1 LNHDA, CDR2 SQIVND (reference sequence). Trimming stripped 6 bases from V and 1 base from J, with 13 bases between. This CDR3 spans 14 amino acids. CDR3 sequence: CASSPAGQSYEQYF. CDR3 DNA: TGTGCCAGTAGCCCTGCTGGACAGTCCTACGAGCAGTACTTC.

This sequence joins TRBV7-9 and TRBJ2-7; D gene uncertain. The CDR3 has 12 amino acids. Trimming stripped 5 bases from V and 2 bases from J, with 7 bases between. The germline V gene encodes CDR1 SEHNR and CDR2 FQNEAQ (reference sequence). The CDR3 loop reads CASSPSAYEQYF. In DNA, the CDR3 is TGTGCCAGCAGCCCGTCTGCCTACGAGCAGTACTTC.

J is TRBJ1-2 and V is TRBV6-5; TRBD1 matches 9 bases. The length of the CDR3 is 14 residues. Germline V gives CDR1 MNHEY, CDR2 SVGAGI. With 7 bases clipped from V and 0 bases from J, the junction kept 3 bases outside the gene matches. For the CDR3, the DNA is TGTGCCAGCACCGGGACAGGGTCTAACTATGGCTACACCTTC. Its protein product is CASTGTGSNYGYTF.

The chain joins TRBV10-3 to TRBJ1-1; unclear D gene. Trimming left V 6 bases short and J 1 base short, with 12 bases between. Germline V gene data show CDR1 as ENHRY and CDR2 as SYGVKD. The CDR3 runs to 14 residues. The CDR3 loop reads CAISEYRGNTEAFF. CDR3 bases: TGTGCCATCAGCGAATACCGAGGGAACACTGAAGCTTTCTTT.

V usage is TRBV19 and J usage is TRBJ1-2, with 7 bases matching TRBD1. V shed 5 bases, J shed 0 bases, and the junction held 6 bases outside the gene matches. The CDR3 loop spans 15 amino acids. The germline gives CDR1 LNHDA, CDR2 SQIVND (reference sequence). CDR3 nucleotide sequence: TGTGCCAGTAGTGTCTCAGGGGGAACTAACTATGGCTACACCTTC. This sequence encodes CASSVSGGTNYGYTF.

The rearrangement uses TRBV20-1 and TRBJ1-1; TRBD1 is a possible D gene (5 bases). The CDR3 contains 10 residues. The germline V gene has CDR1 DFQATT and CDR2 SNEGSKA (reference sequence). V was trimmed by 7 bases and J by 11 bases, leaving 14 bases between them. CDR3 sequence: CSVLRVDAFF. CDR3 nucleotide sequence: TGCAGTGTTCTCAGGGTTGACGCTTTCTTT.

This clone was seen a single time. This sequence joins TRBV19 and TRBJ1-2; D is possibly TRBD1 (5 bases). Looked up from germline, CDR1 is LNHDA and CDR2 is SQIVND (reference sequence). This CDR3 has 15 residues. The ends were cut back, 6 bases at V and 1 base at J, with 15 bases in the middle. This chain's CDR3 is CASRGGDQGNYGYTF. For the CDR3, the DNA is TGTGCCAGTAGGGGGGGGGATCAGGGTAACTATGGCTACACCTTC.

This sequence joins TRBV29-1 and TRBJ2-1; a weak D match, TRBD1 (6 bases). V lost 0 bases and J lost 3, with 21 bases in between. Germline assignment: CDR1 SQVTM and CDR2 ANQGSEA. The CDR3 spans 18 residues. CDR3 in DNA: TGCAGCGTTGAAGAGACCCCCCCACAGGGTTTCGGCTACAATGAGCAGTTCTTC. It translates to CSVEETPPQGFGYNEQFF.

J is TRBJ2-5 and V is TRBV29-1; 8 bases align to TRBD1. V lost 7 bases, J lost 4 bases, and 8 bases stayed unmatched. The germline V gene has CDR1 SQVTM and CDR2 ANQGSEA. The CDR3 sequence is 13 residues long. The CDR3 coding sequence is TGCAGCGGCCTTGGACAGGGAGTAGAGACCCAGTACTTC. Its translation is CSGLGQGVETQYF.

This chain connects TRBV11-3 to TRBJ2-7, with TRBD1 identical over 9 bases. V shed 1 base and J 7 bases; nucleotides not matched to a gene: 11. Germline assignment: CDR1 SGHNT and CDR2 YENEEA. The CDR3 is 16 amino acids. CDR3 nucleotides: TGTGCCAGCAGCTTAGTTGGACAGGGGCACGGTGGAGAGCAGTACTTC. Encoded protein: CASSLVGQGHGGEQYF.

The chain combines TRBV5-5 with TRBJ2-1; a possible D gene is TRBD1 (5 bases). The V and J ends lost 1 base and 7 bases respectively, with 15 bases between them. The germline V gene has CDR1 SGHKS and CDR2 YYEKEE (reference sequence). This CDR3 spans 15 amino acids. This chain's CDR3 is CASSLFGQGKNEQFF. In nucleotides, the CDR3 is TGTGCCAGCAGCTTGTTCGGGCAGGGAAAAAATGAGCAGTTCTTC.

DNA of the CDR3: TGTGCCAGCAGTGAACTGGGAGGTGGCTACACCTTC. Its protein is CASSELGGGYTF. V usage is TRBV6-1 and J usage is TRBJ1-2; D gene unclear. Germline-derived CDR1 and CDR2 are MNHNS and SASEGT. Between the trimmed V and J ends, which lost 2 bases and 7 bases, there was a span of 8 bases. This CDR3 is built from 12 residues.

V and J are TRBV7-2 and TRBJ2-3; D is possibly TRBD1 (5 bases). The CDR3 is 15 residues long. Trimming took 2 bases from V and 2 from J, leaving 11 bases between them. Germline V gives CDR1 SGHTA, CDR2 FQGNSA. The CDR3 region has the DNA TGTGCCAGCAGCTTAAGCAGGGCGGCCACAGATACGCAGTATTTT. The encoded protein is CASSLSRAATDTQYF.

The V call is TRBV5-4, the J call TRBJ1-4; 8 positions match TRBD1. After removal of 3 bases from V and 8 bases from J, the junction contained 6 bases not matched to a gene. Germline loops: CDR1 SGHNT, CDR2 YYREEE (reference sequence). The CDR3 has 14 amino acids. CDR3 nucleotides: TGTGCCAGCAGCTCCGGACAGGGACGGGAAAAACTGTTTTTT. It specifies CASSSGQGREKLFF.

This chain connects TRBV29-1 to TRBJ1-2; D uncertain. V was trimmed by 3 bases and J by 5 bases, leaving 7 bases between them. Germline CDR1 reads SQVTM; CDR2 reads ANQGSEA. The CDR3 is made up of 11 amino acids. This chain's CDR3 is CSVEAVYGYTF. In nucleotides, the CDR3 is TGCAGCGTTGAGGCGGTGTATGGCTACACCTTC.

V and J are TRBV27 and TRBJ2-7; 8 bases line up with TRBD1. CDR3 length: 14 amino acids. Per germline, CDR1 MNHEY and CDR2 SMNVEV (reference sequence). With 6 bases clipped from V and 1 base from J, the junction kept 5 bases outside the gene matches. The CDR3 DNA reads as TGTGCCAGCAGCACACGGACAGGGTCCTACGAGCAGTACTTC. This gives the protein CASSTRTGSYEQYF.

The CDR3 bases are TGCGCCAGCAGCCCACGACTAGGGAACTACAATGAGCAGTTCTTC. Protein: CASSPRLGNYNEQFF. The chain uses TRBV4-1 and TRBJ2-1; a possible D gene is TRBD2 (6 bases). The CDR3 is 15 residues long. Looked up from germline, CDR1 is MGHRA and CDR2 is YSYEKL. Trimming removed 4 bases from V and 3 bases from J, with 13 bases in between.